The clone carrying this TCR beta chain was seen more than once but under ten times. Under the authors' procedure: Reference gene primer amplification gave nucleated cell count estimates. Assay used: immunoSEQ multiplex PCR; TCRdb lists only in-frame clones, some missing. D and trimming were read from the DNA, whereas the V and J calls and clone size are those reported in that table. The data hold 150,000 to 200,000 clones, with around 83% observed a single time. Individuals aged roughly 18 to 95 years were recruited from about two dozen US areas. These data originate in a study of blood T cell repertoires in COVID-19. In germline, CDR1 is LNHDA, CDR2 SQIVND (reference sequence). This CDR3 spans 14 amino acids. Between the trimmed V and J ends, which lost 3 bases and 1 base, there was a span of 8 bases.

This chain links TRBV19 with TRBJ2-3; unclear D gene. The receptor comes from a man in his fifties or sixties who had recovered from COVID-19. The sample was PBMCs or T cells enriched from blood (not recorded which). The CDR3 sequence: CASSIRVGTDTQYF. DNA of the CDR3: TGTGCCAGTAGTATCCGAGTCGGCACAGATACGCAGTATTTT.